Listed below are T cell receptor beta chains from one sample, sequenced in a study of T cell responses to AZD1222 COVID-19 vaccine. Profiling relied on immunoSEQ multiplex PCR, and the TCRdb table lists in-frame clones only, not all of them. The repertoire has about 140,000 clones, roughly 92% of them found once; the top ten carry 3.5% to 4.5%. Sequences were derived from peripheral blood, sampled 28 days after the second AZD1222 dose. The receptor source for this set is an adult who received the AZD1222 COVID-19 vaccine. Each CDR3 is given with its conserved first and last residue. Each record gives: CDR3 DNA, CDR3 protein, D gene, J gene, CDR3 length, V gene, clone size. The D gene is left open where the match is weak. Clone size is given for some rows only: seen once, a few or many times, or a class if the clone is expanded.

DNA: TGCGCCAGCAGCCTACTTATGCGGGACAATGAGCAGTTCTTC
CDR3: CASSLLMRDNEQFF
D: -
J: TRBJ2-1
length: 14
V: TRBV4-1
size: few

DNA: TGTGCCAGCAGCCAAGGCGGGGAATATAATTCACCCCTCCACTTT
CDR3: CASSQGGEYNSPLHF
D: -
J: TRBJ1-6
length: 15
V: TRBV3-1/TRBV3-2
size: -

DNA: TGCGCCAGCAGCCAAGACCTGACAGGGCTTAGTGAGCAGTACTTC
CDR3: CASSQDLTGLSEQYF
D: TRBD1
J: TRBJ2-7
length: 15
V: TRBV4-3
size: once

DNA: TGTGCCAGCAGCGACCGGACAGCCGGGAGGTCACCCCTCCACTTT
CDR3: CASSDRTAGRSPLHF
D: -
J: TRBJ1-6
length: 15
V: TRBV9
size: -

DNA: TGTGCCAGCAGCCAATTCCTCTTTAAGGCGGCGGGGGGGGCAGATACGCAGTATTTT
CDR3: CASSQFLFKAAGGADTQYF
D: TRBD2
J: TRBJ2-3
length: 19
V: TRBV3-1/TRBV3-2
size: -

DNA: TGTGCCAGCAGCCCGTGGCGGGTGACAGATACGCAGTATTTT
CDR3: CASSPWRVTDTQYF
D: -
J: TRBJ2-3
length: 14
V: TRBV7-8
size: -

DNA: TGTGCCAGCAGCCTTATCCCCCCCGAGCAGTACTTC
CDR3: CASSLIPPEQYF
D: -
J: TRBJ2-7
length: 12
V: TRBV7-9
size: -

DNA: TGCGCCAGCAGCCAAGTTGGGGTTTGGGGAGCTTTCTTT
CDR3: CASSQVGVWGAFF
D: -
J: TRBJ1-1
length: 13
V: TRBV4-1
size: -

DNA: TGTGCCAGCAGTTTAGGTTACAATTCACCCCTCCACTTT
CDR3: CASSLGYNSPLHF
D: -
J: TRBJ1-6
length: 13
V: TRBV28
size: -

DNA: TGTGCCAGCAGTTTAACTTATAACAATGAGCAGTTCTTC
CDR3: CASSLTYNNEQFF
D: -
J: TRBJ2-1
length: 13
V: TRBV27
size: -

DNA: TGTGCTAGTGGTAGCGGACAAGGCACAGATACGCAGTATTTT
CDR3: CASGSGQGTDTQYF
D: -
J: TRBJ2-3
length: 14
V: TRBV12-5
size: -

DNA: TGTGCCAGCAGTTACCGAATGGCTTCCAACACTGAAGCTTTCTTT
CDR3: CASSYRMASNTEAFF
D: -
J: TRBJ1-1
length: 15
V: TRBV6-5
size: -

DNA: TGCGCCAGCAGCACAATTGGACAGGCGAACACCGGGGAGCTGTTTTTT
CDR3: CASSTIGQANTGELFF
D: TRBD1
J: TRBJ2-2
length: 16
V: TRBV4-1
size: -

DNA: TGTGCCAGCAGTTACAGGGATTCGGATAGCAATCAGCCCCAGCATTTT
CDR3: CASSYRDSDSNQPQHF
D: -
J: TRBJ1-5
length: 16
V: TRBV6-6
size: -

DNA: TGTGCCAGCAGCTTGGTCACGGGGGCCGGGGAGCTGTTTTTT
CDR3: CASSLVTGAGELFF
D: -
J: TRBJ2-2
length: 14
V: TRBV5-8
size: -

DNA: TGCGCCAGCAGCCAAGTGCAGAGCAATCAGCCCCAGCATTTT
CDR3: CASSQVQSNQPQHF
D: -
J: TRBJ1-5
length: 14
V: TRBV4-1
size: -

DNA: TGTGCCAGCAGTGAAATACAGGGGAATAATGAAAAACTGTTTTTT
CDR3: CASSEIQGNNEKLFF
D: TRBD1
J: TRBJ1-4
length: 15
V: TRBV6-1
size: -

DNA: TGCAGCGTTTGCACACAGGGATCCGGGGAGCTGTTTTTT
CDR3: CSVCTQGSGELFF
D: -
J: TRBJ2-2
length: 13
V: TRBV29-1
size: -

DNA: TGTGCCAGCTCACCGGAAAGAGGGACAGGGGGCGCCTTTCAGCCCCAGCATTTT
CDR3: CASSPERGTGGAFQPQHF
D: TRBD1
J: TRBJ1-5
length: 18
V: TRBV18
size: -

DNA: TGTGCCAGCTCACCACCAGGGGATGGCTACACCTTC
CDR3: CASSPPGDGYTF
D: -
J: TRBJ1-2
length: 12
V: TRBV18
size: -

DNA: TGTGCCAGCAGTCTGCATGAGTCCTACGAGCAGTACTTC
CDR3: CASSLHESYEQYF
D: -
J: TRBJ2-7
length: 13
V: TRBV12-3/TRBV12-4
size: -

DNA: TGTGCCAGCAGCTTAACGAGCCCCGCGAACACCGGGGAGCTGTTTTTT
CDR3: CASSLTSPANTGELFF
D: -
J: TRBJ2-2
length: 16
V: TRBV7-3
size: -

DNA: TGTGCCAGCAGCCAAGGGGGATTGAATTCACCCCTCCACTTT
CDR3: CASSQGGLNSPLHF
D: -
J: TRBJ1-6
length: 14
V: TRBV3-1/TRBV3-2
size: -

DNA: TGTGCCAGCAGCCCCCCCGGGGGTTACACTGAAGCTTTCTTT
CDR3: CASSPPGGYTEAFF
D: -
J: TRBJ1-1
length: 14
V: TRBV7-2
size: -

DNA: TGTGCCACCAGCGGGCAGACGGTTCCTGAAGCTTTCTTT
CDR3: CATSGQTVPEAFF
D: -
J: TRBJ1-1
length: 13
V: TRBV15
size: -

DNA: TGTGCCATCAGGGCCCCACCGAACACCGGGGAGCTGTTTTTT
CDR3: CAIRAPPNTGELFF
D: -
J: TRBJ2-2
length: 14
V: TRBV10-3
size: -

DNA: TGTGCCAGTGGTTTACAGGATTATAATTCACCCCTCCACTTT
CDR3: CASGLQDYNSPLHF
D: -
J: TRBJ1-6
length: 14
V: TRBV3-1/TRBV3-2
size: -

DNA: TGTGCCAGCAGCCACCCCCGGGACAGAAAACTTACAGCGAACACCGGGGAGCTGTTTTTT
CDR3: CASSHPRDRKLTANTGELFF
D: TRBD1
J: TRBJ2-2
length: 20
V: TRBV4-2
size: once

DNA: TGCGCCAGCAGCCAAGAACGGGACTTGACAGGGGCAGATACGCAGTATTTT
CDR3: CASSQERDLTGADTQYF
D: TRBD1
J: TRBJ2-3
length: 17
V: TRBV4-3
size: -

DNA: TGTGCCAGTAGTATAGAGGGCCGGGACCACAATGAGCAGTTCTTC
CDR3: CASSIEGRDHNEQFF
D: -
J: TRBJ2-1
length: 15
V: TRBV19
size: -

DNA: TGCGCCAGCAGCTTGGCCATGACAGGGGTCGATGGCTACACCTTC
CDR3: CASSLAMTGVDGYTF
D: TRBD1
J: TRBJ1-2
length: 15
V: TRBV5-1
size: -

DNA: TGTGCCAGCAGTCCCCCCCCATGGAGGGTAAACACCGGGGAGCTGTTTTTT
CDR3: CASSPPPWRVNTGELFF
D: -
J: TRBJ2-2
length: 17
V: TRBV28
size: -

DNA: TGTGCCAGCAGTTTAGCCGGGGGCACTGAAGCTTTCTTT
CDR3: CASSLAGGTEAFF
D: -
J: TRBJ1-1
length: 13
V: TRBV12-3/TRBV12-4
size: -

DNA: TGTGCCAGCAGCGCGACGGGACAACGGGAGGAAAAACTGTTTTTT
CDR3: CASSATGQREEKLFF
D: -
J: TRBJ1-4
length: 15
V: TRBV9
size: -

DNA: TGTGCCAGCAGTTTATTGCCTAGCGGATACAATGAGCAGTTCTTC
CDR3: CASSLLPSGYNEQFF
D: TRBD2
J: TRBJ2-1
length: 15
V: TRBV27
size: -

DNA: TGCGCCAGCAGCCACTCGACTTTGCCGGGGGATACGCAGTATTTT
CDR3: CASSHSTLPGDTQYF
D: -
J: TRBJ2-3
length: 15
V: TRBV4-3
size: once

DNA: TGTGCCAGCAGTACGAGACAGCCATATAATTCACCCCTCCACTTT
CDR3: CASSTRQPYNSPLHF
D: -
J: TRBJ1-6
length: 15
V: TRBV2
size: once

DNA: TGTGCCAGCAGTTTTACGGGGGGGGAGCTGTTTTTT
CDR3: CASSFTGGELFF
D: -
J: TRBJ2-2
length: 12
V: TRBV27
size: -

DNA: TGTGCCACCAGCGAAGGGGGCGGGAGGGGCACAGATACGCAGTATTTT
CDR3: CATSEGGGRGTDTQYF
D: TRBD2
J: TRBJ2-3
length: 16
V: TRBV15
size: once

DNA: TGTGCCAGTAGTGGTACACGCTTCAATGAGCAGTTCTTC
CDR3: CASSGTRFNEQFF
D: -
J: TRBJ2-1
length: 13
V: TRBV19
size: -

DNA: TGTGCCAGCAGCTTAGTTGGGGGGTACACAGATACGCAGTATTTT
CDR3: CASSLVGGYTDTQYF
D: -
J: TRBJ2-3
length: 15
V: TRBV7-2
size: -

DNA: TGTGCCAGCAGCTCGACGCGGACTAGCGCAACTGATACCTACGAGCAGTACTTC
CDR3: CASSSTRTSATDTYEQYF
D: TRBD2
J: TRBJ2-7
length: 18
V: TRBV7-3
size: -

DNA: TGTGCCACCTCTAATCCCAATCAGCCCCAGCATTTT
CDR3: CATSNPNQPQHF
D: -
J: TRBJ1-5
length: 12
V: TRBV19
size: -

DNA: TGTGCCAGCTCACCTAAGAGGGGGGGCCAGAACGAGCAGTACTTC
CDR3: CASSPKRGGQNEQYF
D: -
J: TRBJ2-7
length: 15
V: TRBV18
size: -

DNA: TGTGCCAGTAGTTTCGGGACTGGGGGCGAGCAGTACTTC
CDR3: CASSFGTGGEQYF
D: -
J: TRBJ2-7
length: 13
V: TRBV19
size: -

DNA: TGTGCCAGTAGTAGGGGACCCGTGTCGACAGATACGCAGTATTTT
CDR3: CASSRGPVSTDTQYF
D: -
J: TRBJ2-3
length: 15
V: TRBV19
size: -

DNA: TGTGCCAGCAAGCCGATGGCGGTTTCTGGAAACACCATATATTTT
CDR3: CASKPMAVSGNTIYF
D: -
J: TRBJ1-3
length: 15
V: TRBV6-5
size: -

DNA: TGTGCCAGCAGCTTGAACGGACAATACAATGAGCAGTTCTTC
CDR3: CASSLNGQYNEQFF
D: -
J: TRBJ2-1
length: 14
V: TRBV5-4
size: -

DNA: TGTGCCAGCAGCTTAGCCCAAGTCGGGACTAGCCATGAGCAGTTCTTC
CDR3: CASSLAQVGTSHEQFF
D: TRBD2
J: TRBJ2-1
length: 16
V: TRBV7-9
size: -

DNA: TGTGCCAGCAGTTTAAGGGGTCCCCACGAGCAGTACTTC
CDR3: CASSLRGPHEQYF
D: -
J: TRBJ2-7
length: 13
V: TRBV12-3/TRBV12-4
size: -

DNA: TGTGCCAGCCTGCCCGTGGGGCTAGCCAAAAACATTCAGTACTTC
CDR3: CASLPVGLAKNIQYF
D: -
J: TRBJ2-4
length: 15
V: TRBV28
size: -

DNA: TGTGCCAGCAGTAGGACCGGGACAGGGACCTACGAGCAGTACTTC
CDR3: CASSRTGTGTYEQYF
D: TRBD1
J: TRBJ2-7
length: 15
V: TRBV6-5
size: -

DNA: TGTGCCAGCAGCTGGGGGACAGGGGAAGACACTGAAGCTTTCTTT
CDR3: CASSWGTGEDTEAFF
D: TRBD1
J: TRBJ1-1
length: 15
V: TRBV7-9
size: once

DNA: TGTGCCAGCGCCCAGGCGGGGGGCAATGAGCAGTTCTTC
CDR3: CASAQAGGNEQFF
D: TRBD2
J: TRBJ2-1
length: 13
V: TRBV6-5
size: -

DNA: TGTGCCAGCTCTCAGGGGCTTTCAGGGTCGGGCACTGAAGCTTTCTTT
CDR3: CASSQGLSGSGTEAFF
D: -
J: TRBJ1-1
length: 16
V: TRBV18
size: -

DNA: TGTGCCAGCCAGGGGGGCGGGACTATCAATGAGCAGTTCTTC
CDR3: CASQGGGTINEQFF
D: -
J: TRBJ2-1
length: 14
V: TRBV9
size: -

DNA: TGTGCCAGCAGCCAACTAGCGGGAGCCCACGAGCAGTACTTC
CDR3: CASSQLAGAHEQYF
D: TRBD2
J: TRBJ2-7
length: 14
V: TRBV28
size: -

DNA: TGTGCCAGCAGCTCCCCGGACAGGGGTGTCGGGGAGCTGTTTTTT
CDR3: CASSSPDRGVGELFF
D: TRBD1
J: TRBJ2-2
length: 15
V: TRBV7-2
size: few

DNA: TGTGCCAGCAGTTTGGATGGGGATCAGCCCCAGCATTTT
CDR3: CASSLDGDQPQHF
D: -
J: TRBJ1-5
length: 13
V: TRBV27
size: -

DNA: TGTGCCAGCAGCTTGTTAGGGAACACTGAAGCTTTCTTT
CDR3: CASSLLGNTEAFF
D: -
J: TRBJ1-1
length: 13
V: TRBV5-6
size: -